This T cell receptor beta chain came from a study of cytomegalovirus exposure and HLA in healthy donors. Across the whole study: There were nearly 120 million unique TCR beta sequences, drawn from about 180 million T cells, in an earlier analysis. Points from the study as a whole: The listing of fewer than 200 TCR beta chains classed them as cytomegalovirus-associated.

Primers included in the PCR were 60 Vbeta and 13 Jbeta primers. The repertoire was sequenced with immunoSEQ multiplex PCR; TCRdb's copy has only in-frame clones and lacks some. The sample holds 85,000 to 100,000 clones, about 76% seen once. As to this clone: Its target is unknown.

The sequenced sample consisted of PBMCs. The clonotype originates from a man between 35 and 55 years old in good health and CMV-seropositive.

Written as DNA, the CDR3 is TGTGCCAGCAGCAACAGGCGGGAGCGGGTCGGGGAGCTGTTTTTT. Residues: CASSNRRERVGELFF. The gene calls are TRBV6-1 and TRBJ2-2; 7 bases line up with TRBD2. Losses at the gene ends were 6 bases for V and 7 bases for J; bases not matched to a gene: 11. Per germline, CDR1 MNHNS and CDR2 SASEGT. The CDR3 spans 15 residues.